One and the same sample provided the 29 T cell receptor beta chains below, sequenced in a study of T cells in Graves' hyperthyroidism and ophthalmopathy. The TCR beta CDR3 regions underwent amplification using RNA transcripts as the source. HTBI primers were used for first-round RT-PCR of the TCR CDR3. TCRdb ran MiXCR on the multiplex PCR reads and lists one entry per CDR3 protein. The table has about 680,000 distinct CDR3 sequences, approximately 36% seen once. Material: blood. All receptors come from a woman aged 40 to 55 with Graves' hyperthyroidism.

This sequence joins TRBV19 and TRBJ2-2; maybe TRBD2 (5 bases). Trimming cost V 5 bases and J 9 bases, with 22 bases left between them. The CDR3 contains 16 residues. Germline assignment: CDR1 LNHDA and CDR2 SQIVND (reference sequence). CDR3 region: CASSAHPGKGPWELFF. The CDR3 region has the DNA TGTGCCAGTAGTGCTCACCCGGGAAAAGGCCCCTGGGAGCTGTTTTTT.

This chain joins TRBV12-3 or TRBV12-4 and TRBJ1-1, with 8 bases lining up with TRBD1. V was pared by 3 bases and J by 1 base, with 7 bases of the junction left unmatched. This CDR3 region has 16 residues. DNA for the CDR3: TGTGCCAGCAGTTTCCCCGACAGGGGAGGGAACACTGAAGCTTTCTTT. Translated: CASSFPDRGGNTEAFF.

A few counts support this clonotype. The rearrangement uses TRBV7-2 and TRBJ2-7; 10 bases are a match to TRBD2. This CDR3 is 15 amino acids long. CDR1 SGHTA and CDR2 FQGNSA come from the germline V gene. V gave up 5 bases and J gave up 3 bases; unmatched junction bases: 7. CDR3 residues: CASSQDGLADYEQYF. The DNA for the CDR3 is TGTGCCAGCAGCCAAGATGGACTAGCGGACTACGAGCAGTACTTC.

In its sample, this clonotype was seen a few times. The rearrangement uses TRBV7-9 and TRBJ2-5; 8 nucleotides agree with TRBD2. Germline CDR1 reads SEHNR; CDR2 reads FQNEAQ (reference sequence). V lost 11 bases, J lost 2 bases, and 7 bases stayed unmatched. The CDR3 runs to 13 residues. The CDR3 reads CAGRGGRQETQYF. The CDR3 coding sequence is TGTGCCGGCCGGGGGGGTAGACAAGAGACCCAGTACTTC.

The chain links TRBV7-9 to TRBJ2-7; 15 nucleotides agree with TRBD2. There are 16 residues in the CDR3. The ends lost 5 bases at V and 7 bases at J; junction bases unmatched: 9. Germline CDR1 SEHNR, CDR2 FQNEAQ (reference sequence). CDR3: CASSKGLAGGYNEQYF. CDR3 in DNA: TGTGCCAGCAGCAAGGGACTAGCGGGGGGCTACAATGAGCAGTACTTC.

This clonotype has at least ten counts. This sequence joins TRBV24-1 and TRBJ2-5, with D unclear. The V gene's germline CDR1 is KGHDR and CDR2 SFDVKD. The CDR3 length is 16 residues. The ends were cut back, 3 bases at V and 5 bases at J, with 18 bases in the middle. The CDR3 is CATSDTSLRLGETQYF. The CDR3 region has the DNA TGTGCCACCAGTGATACCAGCTTGCGCCTGGGGGAGACCCAGTACTTC.

This sequence joins TRBV2 and TRBJ2-7; 7 bases align to TRBD1. The J call may be wrong; the DNA end is better matched by TRBJ2-1. CDR3 length: 18 residues. Germline CDR1 and CDR2: SNHLY and FYNNEI. Here the CDR3 reads CASSERGLFWSSYNEQFF. The CDR3, as DNA: TGTGCCAGCAGTGAGAGGGGGCTTTTTTGGAGCTCCTACAATGAGCAGTTCTTC.

The chain couples TRBV10-3 to TRBJ2-6; the match to TRBD1 covers 11 bases. CDR1 is ENHRY and CDR2 is SYGVKD in the germline V gene. V shed 10 bases and J 1 base; nucleotides not matched to a gene: 15. The CDR3 length is 19 residues. In DNA form, the CDR3 reads TGTGCCAGCAGACGACCGGGACAGGGGGACAGGTCTGGGGCCAACGTCCTGACTTTC. Residues: CASRRPGQGDRSGANVLTF.

This clonotype was recorded at least ten times. The rearrangement uses TRBV6-2 or TRBV6-3 and TRBJ1-5; D gene uncertain. This CDR3 is 13 amino acids long. The V and J ends lost 4 bases and 7 bases respectively, with 11 bases between them. From germline, CDR1 is MNHEY and CDR2 SVGEGT. CDR3 residues: CASSWQSGQPQHF. The CDR3 DNA reads as TGTGCCAGCAGTTGGCAGTCGGGGCAGCCCCAGCATTTT.

This clonotype was recorded many times. The chain links TRBV7-3 to TRBJ1-1; 9 bases match TRBD1. CDR3 length: 17 amino acids. Per germline, CDR1 SGHTA and CDR2 FQGTGA. The junction had 11 bases not matched to a gene; V was cut back by 2 bases and J by 4 bases. For the CDR3, the DNA is TGTGCCAGCAGCTTAGAACGGGGGACAGGGATGGGCACTGAAGCTTTCTTT. Translated: CASSLERGTGMGTEAFF.

The genes are TRBV28 and TRBJ2-7; 8 bases align to TRBD1. In germline, CDR1 is MDHEN, CDR2 SYDVKM. The CDR3 loop spans 16 amino acids. V gave up 2 bases and J gave up 1 base; unmatched junction bases: 7. The CDR3 loop is CASSLGDRDRSYEQYF. The CDR3 bases are TGTGCCAGCAGTTTAGGGGATAGGGACAGGTCCTACGAGCAGTACTTC.

J is TRBJ2-3 and V is TRBV20-1; D remains unclear. The CDR3 contains 12 residues. V was shortened by 6 bases and J by 1 base, with 8 bases between the two germline ends. Germline V gene sequence: CDR1 DFQATT, CDR2 SNEGSKA (reference sequence). The CDR3 nucleotides are TGCAGTGCGGGTAGCCGCACAGATACGCAGTATTTT. Amino acid sequence: CSAGSRTDTQYF.

A remark on this clonotype: At one boundary the junction diverges from the germline segment, which might be a read error. The chain recombines TRBV7-2 with TRBJ1-2; 11 positions agree with TRBD1. This CDR3 is 14 amino acids long. Germline lookup yields CDR1 SGHTA and CDR2 FQGNSA. The CDR3 is CASSPPAGGQGVYF. DNA for the CDR3: TGTGCCAGCAGCCCCCCTGCGGGGGGACAGGGGGTATACTTC.

As to this clonotype: One base away lies a much larger clone, so this may be a sequencing read error. Since no conserved phenylalanine or tryptophan closes the CDR3, a read error is the likely cause. The gene calls are TRBV6-2 or TRBV6-3 and TRBJ1-2; D remains ambiguous. Trimming cost V 5 bases and J 5 bases, with 9 bases left between them. In germline, CDR1 is MNHEY, CDR2 SVGEGT. The CDR3 is 12 residues long. The CDR3 sequence is CASSARPYGYTV. CDR3 bases: TGTGCCAGCAGTGCCAGGCCTTATGGCTACACCGTC.

This clonotype has more than one count but fewer than ten. The V and J genes are TRBV6-5 and TRBJ1-5, with 7 nucleotides matching TRBD1. The CDR3 is made up of 15 amino acids. V lost 6 bases and J lost 0; bases outside the gene matches: 5. Per germline, CDR1 MNHEY and CDR2 SVGAGI. In nucleotides, the CDR3 is TGTGCCAGCAGGCCCTACAGGGGTAGCAATCAGCCCCAGCATTTT. As protein: CASRPYRGSNQPQHF.

This clonotype has ten or more counts. V is TRBV9 and J is TRBJ1-2, with D possibly matching TRBD1 (6 bases). CDR3 size: 14 residues. CDR1 SGDLS and CDR2 YYNGEE come from the germline V gene. V was trimmed by 0 bases and J by 4 bases, leaving 10 bases between them. The CDR3 DNA reads TGTGCCAGCAGCGTAGAGGGACACGCCTATGGCTACACCTTC. The encoded protein is CASSVEGHAYGYTF.

The chain uses TRBV10-3 and TRBJ2-7; 10 nucleotides align to TRBD2. Trimming removed 4 bases from V and 3 bases from J; junction bases left unmatched: 6. From germline, CDR1 is ENHRY and CDR2 SYGVKD. This CDR3 has 15 amino acids. For the CDR3, the DNA is TGTGCCATCAGTGGGGGGCTAGCGGGGGTCTACGAGCAGTACTTC. Translation: CAISGGLAGVYEQYF.

This clonotype appeared a few times. With a much larger clone just one base away, this may be a read error. The chain joins TRBV2 to TRBJ1-4; D gene ambiguous. This CDR3 is 12 amino acids long. Germline-derived CDR1 and CDR2 are SNHLY and FYNNEI. The CDR3 bases are TGTGCCAGCACCGGGGAGGTCGAAAACCTGTTTTTT. This gives the protein CASTGEVENLFF.

This clonotype was recorded once. At one end the junction does not follow the germline gene, possibly because of a read error. This chain joins TRBV7-2 and TRBJ1-2; a possible D gene is TRBD1 (6 bases). The CDR3 consists of 14 residues. The germline V gene has CDR1 SGHTA and CDR2 FQGNSA. CDR3 nucleotide sequence: TGTGCCAGCACCTTAGCTTGGGACAACCCTGGCTACACCTTC. It specifies CASTLAWDNPGYTF. The variable domain in full, with the rest retrieved from reference TRBV7-2 and TRBJ1-2, is GAGVSQSPSNKVTEKGKDVELRCDPISGHTALYWYRQSLGQGLEFLIYFQGNSAPDKSGLPSDRFSAERTGGSVSTLTIQRTQQEDSAVYLCASTLAWDNPGYTFGSGTRLTVV.

On this clonotype itself: Being one base from a much bigger clone, this may be a read error. The chain combines TRBV12-3 or TRBV12-4 with TRBJ1-1; D gene uncertain. The length of the CDR3 is 13 residues. Trimming cost V 7 bases and J 1 base, with 10 bases left between them. The CDR3 loop is CASNSDPNTEAFF. The CDR3 coding sequence is TGTGCCAGCAATAGCGATCCGAACACTGAAGCTTTCTTT.

The chain carries TRBV3-1 and TRBJ2-7; 9 nucleotides agree with TRBD1. CDR3 length: 16 residues. Germline V gives CDR1 LGHDT, CDR2 YNNKEL (reference sequence). The V and J ends lost 1 base and 6 bases, in that order; junction bases with no gene match: 10. The CDR3 DNA reads TGTGCCAGCAGCCAAGGTCTTTTAGGGACAGGGCGCGAGCAGTACTTC. Its protein product is CASSQGLLGTGREQYF.

This clonotype was observed at least ten times. The V call is TRBV7-9, the J call TRBJ1-2, with 8 bases lining up with TRBD1. CDR1 and CDR2 (germline): SEHNR, FQNEAQ (reference sequence). Losses at the gene ends were 5 bases for V and 8 bases for J; bases not matched to a gene: 10. The CDR3 is 14 residues long. CDR3 bases: TGTGCCAGCAGCCCGTCCCAGGGGGCGGGGGGCTACACCTTC. It translates to CASSPSQGAGGYTF. The full variable domain, with the rest looked up from reference TRBV7-9 and TRBJ1-2, is DTGVSQNPRHKITKRGQNVTFRCDPISEHNRLYWYRQTLGQGPEFLTYFQNEAQLEKSRLLSDRFSAERPKGSFSTLEIQRTEQGDSAMYLCASSPSQGAGGYTFGSGTRLTVV.

The chain links TRBV6-5 to TRBJ1-1; D is perhaps TRBD1 (5 bases). From germline, CDR1 is MNHEY and CDR2 SVGAGI. Trimming cost V 6 bases and J 2 bases, with 13 bases left between them. The CDR3 runs to 14 residues. The CDR3 loop is CASSATETNTEAFF. As DNA, the CDR3 is TGTGCCAGCAGCGCGACAGAGACCAACACTGAAGCTTTCTTT.

A word on this clonotype: Just one base apart from a much larger clone, this may be a read error. V usage is TRBV24-1 and J usage is TRBJ1-3, with 7 bases that match TRBD1. The CDR3 is 15 residues long. CDR1 and CDR2 (germline): KGHDR, SFDVKD. CDR3 amino acids: CATSDPGQPGSTIYF. The DNA of the CDR3 is TGTGCCACCAGTGATCCGGGACAGCCAGGAAGCACCATATATTTT.

A few counts support this clonotype. The CDR3 DNA follows: TGCGCCAGCAGCCACAGGAGGGCTGGTCAGCCCCAGCATTTT. Protein sequence: CASSHRRAGQPQHF. V and J are TRBV4-1 and TRBJ1-5; D is ambiguous. Germline V gene lookup returns CDR1 MGHRA and CDR2 YSYEKL. The CDR3 has 14 residues. V lost 3 bases and J lost 6, with 12 bases in between.

Comment on this clonotype: A much more abundant neighbour one base away suggests this may be a read error. The rearrangement uses TRBV29-1 and TRBJ1-2, with no clear D. The CDR3 runs to 17 residues. V lost 7 bases and J 0 bases, leaving 24 bases between the germline ends. Germline-derived CDR1 and CDR2 are SQVTM and ANQGSEA. DNA for the CDR3: TGCAGCGCTTGGAGTCGAGATTGGACCGATACTAACTATGGCTACACCTTC. It codes for CSAWSRDWTDTNYGYTF.

The rearrangement uses TRBV10-3 and TRBJ1-5; D gene ambiguous. This CDR3 has 14 residues. The germline CDR1 and CDR2 sequences are ENHRY and SYGVKD. The V end lost 6 bases, the J end lost 0 bases, and 9 bases lay between the germline ends. The CDR3 sequence is CAIRFSYSNQPQHF. CDR3 sequence (DNA): TGTGCCATCAGGTTCTCCTATAGCAATCAGCCCCAGCATTTT.

This clonotype has only a few counts. V usage is TRBV11-2 and J usage is TRBJ1-4; D is ambiguous. This CDR3 has 15 residues. Deletions cut 4 bases from V and 10 bases from J, with 19 bases between. Germline values: CDR1 SGHAT, CDR2 FQNNGV. CDR3 bases: TGTGCCAGCAGCTCCACGACCGCCTTAATTGGAAAACTGTTTTTT. Translated, it gives CASSSTTALIGKLFF.

The chain has TRBV5-1 and TRBJ2-7; a possible D gene is TRBD1 (5 bases). Germline loops: CDR1 SGHRS, CDR2 YFSETQ. V was cut by 0 bases and J by 2 bases, with 9 bases left in between. CDR3 length: 14 amino acids. CDR3 in DNA: TGCGCCAGCAGCTTGGGAGTCAGGGCCTACGAGCAGTACTTC. This sequence encodes CASSLGVRAYEQYF.